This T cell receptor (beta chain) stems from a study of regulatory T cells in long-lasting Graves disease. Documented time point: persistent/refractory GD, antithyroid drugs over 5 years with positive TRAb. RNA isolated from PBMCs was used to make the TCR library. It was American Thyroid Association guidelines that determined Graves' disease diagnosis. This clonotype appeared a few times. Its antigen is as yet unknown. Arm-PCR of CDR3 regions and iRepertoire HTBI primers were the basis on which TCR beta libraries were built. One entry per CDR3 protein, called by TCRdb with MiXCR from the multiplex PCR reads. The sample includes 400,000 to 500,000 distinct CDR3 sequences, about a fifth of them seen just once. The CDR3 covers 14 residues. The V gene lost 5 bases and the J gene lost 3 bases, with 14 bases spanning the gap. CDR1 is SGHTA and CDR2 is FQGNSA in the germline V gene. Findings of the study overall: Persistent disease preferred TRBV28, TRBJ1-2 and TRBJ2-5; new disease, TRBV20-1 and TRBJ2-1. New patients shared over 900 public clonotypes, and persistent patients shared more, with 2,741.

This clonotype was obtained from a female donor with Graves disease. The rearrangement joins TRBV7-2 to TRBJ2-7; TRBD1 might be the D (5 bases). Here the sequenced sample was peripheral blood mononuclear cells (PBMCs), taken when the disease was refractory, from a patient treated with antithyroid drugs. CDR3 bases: TGTGCCAGCAGCCCTCTTGTAGGGGTCTACGAGCAGTACTTC. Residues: CASSPLVGVYEQYF.